The 2 T cell receptor beta chains reported below all come from one sample, sequenced in a study of T cells in tuberculosis. Libraries were prepared by immunoSEQ multiplex PCR; TCRdb keeps only in-frame clonotypes and omits some of them. The data contain about 53,000 clones, roughly 96% of them singletons. This sample's time point: new active TB diagnosis, blood taken before or within 7 days of starting treatment. Material: PBMCs, obtained at tuberculosis diagnosis. The receptors here all came from an adult with tuberculosis.

Turning to this clone: Other nucleotide sequences from this sample produce the same CDR3. J is TRBJ2-7 and V is TRBV27; TRBD1 aligns across 8 bases. The CDR3 sequence is 14 residues long. V dropped 5 bases and J dropped 2; count of bases not matched to a gene: 5. In germline, CDR1 is MNHEY, CDR2 SMNVEV (reference sequence). The CDR3 region has the DNA TGTGCCAGCAGTATACAACAGGGGGCCTACGAGCAGTACTTC. Translating it yields CASSIQQGAYEQYF.

The CDR3 is CASSRSGTGNGYTF. Written as DNA, the CDR3 is TGTGCCAGCAGCCGTTCCGGGACAGGGAATGGCTACACCTTC. The V call is TRBV27, the J call TRBJ1-2; TRBD1 aligns across 9 bases. CDR1 is MNHEY and CDR2 is SMNVEV in the germline V gene (reference sequence). The CDR3 is 14 residues long. V gave up 6 bases and J gave up 6 bases; unmatched junction bases: 8.